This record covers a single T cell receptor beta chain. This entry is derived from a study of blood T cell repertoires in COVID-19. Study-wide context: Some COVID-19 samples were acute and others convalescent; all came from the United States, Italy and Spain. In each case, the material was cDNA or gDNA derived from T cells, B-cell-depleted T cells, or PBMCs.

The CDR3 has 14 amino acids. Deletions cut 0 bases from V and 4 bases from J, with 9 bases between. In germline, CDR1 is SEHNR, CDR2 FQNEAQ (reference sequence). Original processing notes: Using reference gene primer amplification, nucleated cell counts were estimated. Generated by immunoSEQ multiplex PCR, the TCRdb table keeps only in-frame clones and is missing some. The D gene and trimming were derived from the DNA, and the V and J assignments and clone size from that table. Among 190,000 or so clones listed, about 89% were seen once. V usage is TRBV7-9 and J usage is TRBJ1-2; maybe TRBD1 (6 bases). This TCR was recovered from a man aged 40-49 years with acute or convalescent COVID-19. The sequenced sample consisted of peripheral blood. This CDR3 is CASSLATGRYGYTF. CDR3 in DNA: TGTGCCAGCAGCTTAGCCACAGGGCGCTATGGCTACACCTTC. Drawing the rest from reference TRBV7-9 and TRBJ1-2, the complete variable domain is DTGVSQNPRHKITKRGQNVTFRCDPISEHNRLYWYRQTLGQGPEFLTYFQNEAQLEKSRLLSDRFSAERPKGSFSTLEIQRTEQGDSAMYLCASSLATGRYGYTFGSGTRLTVV.